A selection of T cell receptor beta chains follows, all from one sample in a study of cytomegalovirus exposure and HLA in healthy donors. Clones were read by immunoSEQ multiplex PCR, and TCRdb kept only the in-frame ones, dropping some. The repertoire consists of 140,000 or so clones, with 75% to 80% occurring once and the leading ten covering about 1.8%. The material sequenced was PBMCs. The receptors were sampled from a woman in her 30s in good health and CMV-seronegative. The CDR3 runs from the conserved cysteine through the conserved F or W. The size of a clone is reported for some rows only, either as once, few or many, or as a class for expanded clones.

cdr3_length: 15
j_call: TRBJ2-3
clone_size: -
v_call: TRBV7-8
cdr3_aa: CASSSRTGRTDTQYF

cdr3_length: 15
j_call: TRBJ1-4
clone_size: -
v_call: TRBV7-6
cdr3_aa: CASSPRTGGDEKLFF

cdr3_length: 15
j_call: TRBJ1-4
clone_size: few
v_call: TRBV4-3
cdr3_aa: CASSQGGTANEKLFF

cdr3_length: 16
j_call: TRBJ2-2
clone_size: few
v_call: TRBV30
cdr3_aa: CAWSVRRGDYTGELFF

cdr3_length: 13
j_call: TRBJ2-7
clone_size: -
v_call: TRBV5-1
cdr3_aa: CASSGARSYEQYF

cdr3_length: 13
j_call: TRBJ1-2
clone_size: -
v_call: TRBV7-2
cdr3_aa: CASSLEGRYGYTF

cdr3_length: 16
j_call: TRBJ1-2
clone_size: -
v_call: TRBV30
cdr3_aa: CAWSTLTGALNYGYTF

cdr3_length: 11
j_call: TRBJ1-2
clone_size: few
v_call: TRBV28
cdr3_aa: CASRRGHGYTF

cdr3_length: 15
j_call: TRBJ1-2
clone_size: -
v_call: TRBV11-2
cdr3_aa: CASSFQKPRVYGYTF

cdr3_length: 11
j_call: TRBJ2-3
clone_size: -
v_call: TRBV5-1
cdr3_aa: CASRARDTQYF

cdr3_length: 15
j_call: TRBJ2-1
clone_size: few
v_call: TRBV7-2
cdr3_aa: CASSLGTAIYNEQFF

cdr3_length: 14
j_call: TRBJ1-2
clone_size: -
v_call: TRBV6-1
cdr3_aa: CASSAEGLYYGYTF

cdr3_length: 16
j_call: TRBJ1-1
clone_size: few
v_call: TRBV5-1
cdr3_aa: CASSTGTGVVNTEAFF

cdr3_length: 16
j_call: TRBJ1-2
clone_size: -
v_call: TRBV2
cdr3_aa: CASIQGWRQGGDGYTF

cdr3_length: 16
j_call: TRBJ1-5
clone_size: -
v_call: TRBV7-9
cdr3_aa: CASSPGAQGWNQPQHF

cdr3_length: 13
j_call: TRBJ2-1
clone_size: -
v_call: TRBV19
cdr3_aa: CASKRDLDNEQFF

cdr3_length: 16
j_call: TRBJ1-6
clone_size: -
v_call: TRBV5-6
cdr3_aa: CASRRGQGSYNSPLHF

cdr3_length: 16
j_call: TRBJ1-1
clone_size: -
v_call: TRBV10-2
cdr3_aa: CASTRFRGSRNTEAFF

cdr3_length: 15
j_call: TRBJ2-1
clone_size: -
v_call: TRBV11-3
cdr3_aa: CASSYSGGASNEQFF

cdr3_length: 13
j_call: TRBJ2-7
clone_size: -
v_call: TRBV29-1
cdr3_aa: CSASGTGSYEQYF

cdr3_length: 12
j_call: TRBJ1-2
clone_size: -
v_call: TRBV10-3
cdr3_aa: CAISPSGGGYTF

cdr3_length: 16
j_call: TRBJ2-2
clone_size: -
v_call: TRBV19
cdr3_aa: CASSIESGQGHGELFF

cdr3_length: 12
j_call: TRBJ1-1
clone_size: medium-sized
v_call: TRBV9
cdr3_aa: CASSGDSPEAFF

cdr3_length: 15
j_call: TRBJ2-1
clone_size: few
v_call: TRBV19
cdr3_aa: CASSGTTGGYNEQFF

cdr3_length: 17
j_call: TRBJ2-5
clone_size: -
v_call: TRBV11-3
cdr3_aa: CASSPGVLAGIQETQYF

cdr3_length: 16
j_call: TRBJ2-1
clone_size: -
v_call: TRBV10-1
cdr3_aa: CASSEPGLAGHNEQFF

cdr3_length: 15
j_call: TRBJ2-7
clone_size: -
v_call: TRBV9
cdr3_aa: CASSVEGQGANEQYF

cdr3_length: 15
j_call: TRBJ2-3
clone_size: -
v_call: TRBV14
cdr3_aa: CASSQARGVIGTQYF

cdr3_length: 16
j_call: TRBJ1-1
clone_size: -
v_call: TRBV5-1
cdr3_aa: CASSLATGPMNTEAFF

cdr3_length: 13
j_call: TRBJ1-1
clone_size: -
v_call: TRBV5-1
cdr3_aa: CASRQGRNTEAFF

cdr3_length: 13
j_call: TRBJ1-5
clone_size: once
v_call: TRBV2
cdr3_aa: CASSGQGNQPQHF

cdr3_length: 14
j_call: TRBJ1-1
clone_size: -
v_call: TRBV6-1
cdr3_aa: CAAPSREGNTEAFF

cdr3_length: 14
j_call: TRBJ1-5
clone_size: -
v_call: TRBV11-2
cdr3_aa: CASSSSGVFQPQHF

cdr3_length: 13
j_call: TRBJ1-5
clone_size: -
v_call: TRBV11-2
cdr3_aa: CASSLETGQPQHF

cdr3_length: 18
j_call: TRBJ1-5
clone_size: -
v_call: TRBV10-3
cdr3_aa: CAISESKRGHLSNQPQHF

cdr3_length: 13
j_call: TRBJ2-7
clone_size: -
v_call: TRBV6-1
cdr3_aa: CASGRGLNYEQYF

cdr3_length: 15
j_call: TRBJ1-2
clone_size: -
v_call: TRBV27
cdr3_aa: CASSREGYRDFVYTF

cdr3_length: 13
j_call: TRBJ1-2
clone_size: -
v_call: TRBV27
cdr3_aa: CASSLPGGRGYTF

cdr3_length: 14
j_call: TRBJ1-1
clone_size: -
v_call: TRBV19
cdr3_aa: CASSTDRVRTEAFF

cdr3_length: 14
j_call: TRBJ1-2
clone_size: -
v_call: TRBV2
cdr3_aa: CASSTNRGNIGYTF

cdr3_length: 14
j_call: TRBJ2-7
clone_size: -
v_call: TRBV5-8
cdr3_aa: CASSFYTTHYEQYF

cdr3_length: 14
j_call: TRBJ1-1
clone_size: -
v_call: TRBV7-2
cdr3_aa: CASNLGRGSTEAFF

cdr3_length: 14
j_call: TRBJ2-7
clone_size: -
v_call: TRBV5-1
cdr3_aa: CASTRGGTLYEQYF

cdr3_length: 13
j_call: TRBJ1-1
clone_size: -
v_call: TRBV27
cdr3_aa: CASSYNRDTEAFF

cdr3_length: 15
j_call: TRBJ2-2
clone_size: -
v_call: TRBV5-1
cdr3_aa: CASSAGGANTGELFF

cdr3_length: 12
j_call: TRBJ2-1
clone_size: -
v_call: TRBV9
cdr3_aa: CASSVTGREQFF

cdr3_length: 13
j_call: TRBJ1-2
clone_size: -
v_call: TRBV7-2
cdr3_aa: CASSFSGWSGYTF

cdr3_length: 14
j_call: TRBJ2-7
clone_size: -
v_call: TRBV6-1
cdr3_aa: CASSPRGALYEQYF

cdr3_length: 13
j_call: TRBJ1-2
clone_size: -
v_call: TRBV2
cdr3_aa: CASSTRTGGGYTF

cdr3_length: 14
j_call: TRBJ1-1
clone_size: few
v_call: TRBV10-1
cdr3_aa: CASSGGQGNTEAFF

cdr3_length: 16
j_call: TRBJ1-2
clone_size: once
v_call: TRBV9
cdr3_aa: CASSVAGGTGGVGYTF

cdr3_length: 12
j_call: TRBJ2-7
clone_size: few
v_call: TRBV11-2
cdr3_aa: CASTQTGNEQYF

cdr3_length: 12
j_call: TRBJ1-2
clone_size: -
v_call: TRBV2
cdr3_aa: CASRATGYGYTF

cdr3_length: 15
j_call: TRBJ2-7
clone_size: once
v_call: TRBV6-1
cdr3_aa: CASSWDRGRRNEQYF

cdr3_length: 14
j_call: TRBJ1-1
clone_size: -
v_call: TRBV18
cdr3_aa: CASSGAAPNTEAFF

cdr3_length: 15
j_call: TRBJ2-1
clone_size: few
v_call: TRBV10-1
cdr3_aa: CASSRTSGGKSEQFF

cdr3_length: 13
j_call: TRBJ1-1
clone_size: -
v_call: TRBV7-3
cdr3_aa: CASSLTVNTEAFF

cdr3_length: 15
j_call: TRBJ2-5
clone_size: -
v_call: TRBV7-8
cdr3_aa: CASSGLPTAGETQYF

cdr3_length: 15
j_call: TRBJ1-2
clone_size: -
v_call: TRBV14
cdr3_aa: CASSQWTRSGYGYTF